One and the same sample provided the 26 T cell receptor beta chains below, sequenced in a study of blood T cell repertoires in COVID-19 (dated by TCRdb to between 2020 and 2021). Libraries were made using the immunoSEQ multiplex PCR assay. Imported from immuneACCESS, the table was reduced by TCRdb to in-frame sequences with V and J called. These copies leave out some clones; in studies compared against another copy, an unresolved V gene accounts for under half, and the cause of the remainder is not known. The sample contains 80,000 to 100,000 clones, 70% to 90% of them found a single time. The ten biggest clones cover more than 3.5% of the sample. Specimen: peripheral blood. These receptors all stem from a human donor with COVID-19, enrolled during active disease. The donor label of this sample is uncertain.

The chain employs TRBV11-2 and TRBJ2-6, with TRBD1 identical over 8 bases. This CDR3 has 16 residues. J gave up 4 bases and V 5 bases, and 7 bases lay outside the gene matches. Germline CDR1 and CDR2: SGHAT and FQNNGV. The CDR3 loop reads CASSDDRGSGANVLTF. CDR3 DNA: TGTGCCAGCAGCGATGACAGGGGCTCGGGGGCCAACGTCCTGACTTTC.

A single count supports this clone. In DNA form, the CDR3 reads TGTGCCAGCAGTCAGGGCATAGTGACTGAAGCTTTCTTT. As protein: CASSQGIVTEAFF. V usage is TRBV12-3 or TRBV12-4 and J usage is TRBJ1-1; D possibly corresponds to TRBD1 (5 bases). The CDR3 covers 13 residues. Trimming took 5 bases from V and 5 from J, leaving 12 bases between them.

The chain joins TRBV5-1 to TRBJ2-5; a possible D gene is TRBD2 (6 bases). V lost 1 base and J lost 7, with 11 bases in between. This CDR3 spans 13 amino acids. Germline V gene lookup returns CDR1 SGHRS and CDR2 YFSETQ. For the CDR3, the DNA is TGCGCCAGCAGCTTGTTCGGGGAGGCGACCCAGTACTTC. This gives the protein CASSLFGEATQYF.

The chain carries TRBV10-3 and TRBJ1-3; D is perhaps TRBD1 (6 bases). Trimming stripped 4 bases from V and 1 base from J, with 11 bases between. CDR1 and CDR2 (germline): ENHRY, SYGVKD. This CDR3 region has 15 residues. The DNA of the CDR3 is TGTGCCATCAGTGGCACAGGGAGATCTGGAAACACCATATATTTT. Translating gives CAISGTGRSGNTIYF.

The CDR3 DNA reads as TGTGCCAGCAGCTTAGTCGCAACGAGGACAGGGGGCGGGGAGCTGTTTTTT. Its protein product is CASSLVATRTGGGELFF. The chain employs TRBV5-6 and TRBJ2-2; TRBD1 aligns across 10 bases. The length of the CDR3 is 17 residues. Per germline, CDR1 SGHDT and CDR2 YYEEEE. Trimming took 2 bases from V and 7 from J; bases not matched to a gene: 11.

The chain has TRBV10-3 and TRBJ1-2; D gene unclear. The germline gives CDR1 ENHRY, CDR2 SYGVKD. Trimming left V 7 bases short and J 4 bases short, with 16 bases between. The CDR3 sequence is 14 residues long. CDR3 loop: CAITTDTFGYGYTF. CDR3 sequence (DNA): TGTGCCATCACAACTGACACGTTTGGCTATGGCTACACCTTC.

The chain carries TRBV10-1 and TRBJ1-1; unclear D gene. Trimming left V 3 bases short and J 13 bases short, with 18 bases between. The germline V gene has CDR1 WNHNN and CDR2 SYGVQD (reference sequence). This CDR3 comprises 13 residues. The CDR3 DNA reads TGCGCCAGCAGTGATGCGGGTATTCGTAAGGTTTTCTTT. Translated: CASSDAGIRKVFF.

The chain joins TRBV10-2 to TRBJ1-6; 8 bases fit TRBD1. This CDR3 has 12 residues. Germline CDR1 WSHSY, CDR2 SAAADI. The CDR3 region has the DNA TGCGCGACCGGGACAGGCAATTCACCCCTCCACTTT. Protein: CATGTGNSPLHF.

The CDR3 DNA is TGTGCCAGCTCGTTTGGCGGATTCTATGGCTACACCTTC. This codes for CASSFGGFYGYTF. This rearrangement joins TRBV27 to TRBJ1-2, with D uncertain. V lost 8 bases and J lost 4, with 14 bases in between. CDR1 and CDR2 (germline): MNHEY, SMNVEV (reference sequence). This CDR3 region has 13 residues.

The chain joins TRBV18 to TRBJ2-7; 7 bases fit TRBD1. Germline loops: CDR1 KGHSH, CDR2 LQKENI. V dropped 5 bases and J dropped 3; count of bases not matched to a gene: 4. The CDR3 consists of 13 residues. The CDR3 loop is CASSIRDSYEQYF. As DNA, the CDR3 is TGTGCCAGCTCAATCCGGGACAGCTACGAGCAGTACTTC.

V gene TRBV19 combines with J gene TRBJ1-1; D is unresolved. Germline-derived CDR1 and CDR2 are LNHDA and SQIVND (reference sequence). V was pared by 7 bases and J by 1 base, with 10 bases between. The CDR3 is 13 residues long. The CDR3 DNA is TGTGCCAGTATCTTAGGCGGGAACACTGAAGCTTTCTTT. It translates to CASILGGNTEAFF.

The rearrangement joins TRBV18 to TRBJ1-6; D uncertain. Germline CDR1 reads KGHSH; CDR2 reads LQKENI. Between the trimmed V and J ends, which lost 2 bases and 8 bases, there was a span of 22 bases. This CDR3 comprises 18 residues. The CDR3 protein is CASSPFVADAMMDSPLHF. CDR3 bases: TGTGCCAGCTCACCATTCGTGGCGGATGCGATGATGGATTCACCCCTCCACTTT.

This clone has just a few counts. The J gene is TRBJ2-1, the V gene TRBV30; 9 nucleotides line up with TRBD1. V was clipped by 5 bases and J by 4 bases; unmatched bases: 9. The CDR3 sequence is 15 residues long. Germline V gene sequence: CDR1 GTSNPN, CDR2 SVGIG (reference sequence). CDR3 residues: CAWLPHRGQYNEQFF. The DNA of the CDR3 is TGTGCCTGGCTCCCTCACAGGGGGCAATACAATGAGCAGTTCTTC.

This chain links TRBV5-1 with TRBJ1-4; TRBD1 might be the D (5 bases). The CDR3 length is 14 residues. Germline V gene sequence: CDR1 SGHRS, CDR2 YFSETQ. Trimming left V 0 bases short and J 8 bases short, with 11 bases between. The CDR3 is CASSLEGSEEKLFF. The CDR3 DNA is TGCGCCAGCAGCTTGGAGGGGTCTGAGGAAAAACTGTTTTTT.

The genes are TRBV3-1 (or the pseudogene TRBV3-2) and TRBJ1-1, with D possibly matching TRBD1 (5 bases). The CDR3 covers 13 residues. Germline-derived CDR1 and CDR2 are LGHDT and YNNKEL (reference sequence). V dropped 5 bases and J dropped 1 base, with 8 bases sitting between them. This CDR3 reads CASSRQSNTEAFF. The CDR3 DNA sequence: TGTGCCAGCAGCAGACAGTCGAACACTGAAGCTTTCTTT.

The chain has TRBV4-1 and TRBJ2-7; D possibly corresponds to TRBD1 (6 bases). CDR1 and CDR2 from the germline V gene are MGHRA and YSYEKL. V lost 0 bases and J 5 bases, leaving 20 bases between the germline ends. This CDR3 has 17 residues. The DNA for the CDR3 is TGCGCCAGCAGCCAAGATAGTGGGACATTGGAAGTCCACGAGCAGTACTTC. This sequence encodes CASSQDSGTLEVHEQYF.

The gene calls are TRBV3-1 (or the pseudogene TRBV3-2) and TRBJ1-5; TRBD1 agrees at 8 bases. The CDR3 has 14 residues. The germline gives CDR1 LGHDT, CDR2 YNNKEL (reference sequence). Germline trimming cut 4 bases from V and 5 bases from J; bases unmatched to any gene: 4. The CDR3 loop reads CASSLGQGHQPQHF. The CDR3 DNA reads as TGTGCCAGCAGCCTAGGACAGGGACATCAGCCCCAGCATTTT.

V gene TRBV11-2 combines with J gene TRBJ2-7, with a possible D match to TRBD1 (6 bases). CDR3 length: 16 amino acids. V lost 4 bases, J lost 3 bases, and 19 bases lay in between. CDR1 is SGHAT and CDR2 is FQNNGV in the germline V gene. In nucleotides, the CDR3 is TGTGCCAGCAGCTCGCCTGTAAGACAGGCCAGCTACGAGCAGTACTTC. Protein: CASSSPVRQASYEQYF.

The gene calls are TRBV19 and TRBJ2-1; D gene ambiguous. From germline, CDR1 is LNHDA and CDR2 SQIVND (reference sequence). V was shortened by 7 bases and J by 8 bases, with 9 bases between the two germline ends. The CDR3 runs 11 residues. The CDR3 nucleotides read TGTGCCAGTACCCGTAATTATGAGCAGTTCTTC. Translating it yields CASTRNYEQFF.

The V gene is TRBV19, the J gene TRBJ1-4; D unclear. Trimming stripped 4 bases from V and 10 bases from J, with 19 bases between. Germline loops: CDR1 LNHDA, CDR2 SQIVND (reference sequence). This CDR3 has 15 amino acids. DNA for the CDR3: TGTGCCAGTAGTAGGGAGGGCCTCGGTCCCGGAAAACTGTTTTTT. Residues: CASSREGLGPGKLFF. Full variable domain (missing parts from reference TRBV19 and TRBJ1-4): DGGITQSPKYLFRKEGQNVTLSCEQNLNHDAMYWYRQDPGQGLRLIYYSQIVNDFQKGDIAEGYSVSREKKESFPLTVTSAQKNPTAFYLCASSREGLGPGKLFFGSGTQLSVL.

V usage is TRBV5-5 and J usage is TRBJ1-4; 9 bases line up with TRBD1. This CDR3 is built from 14 residues. The germline V gene has CDR1 SGHKS and CDR2 YYEKEE (reference sequence). Unmatched junction bases numbered 6, after V lost 4 bases and J lost 8 bases. CDR3 nucleotides: TGTGCCAGCAGCCTTCGGACAGGGGAAGAAAAACTGTTTTTT. It encodes CASSLRTGEEKLFF. The full variable domain, completed using reference TRBV5-5 and TRBJ1-4, is DAGVTQSPTHLIKTRGQQVTLRCSPISGHKSVSWYQQVLGQGPQFIFQYYEKEERGRGNFPDRFSARQFPNYSSELNVNALLLGDSALYLCASSLRTGEEKLFFGSGTQLSVL.

This sequence joins TRBV19 and TRBJ2-1; D is perhaps TRBD1 (6 bases). The CDR3 has 17 residues. V was trimmed by 7 bases and J by 4 bases, leaving 23 bases between them. The germline CDR1 and CDR2 sequences are LNHDA and SQIVND (reference sequence). The CDR3 region has the DNA TGTGCCAGTACTCCCCGGACGGGGAGCCAGGGGTACAATGAGCAGTTCTTC. Translated: CASTPRTGSQGYNEQFF.

Concerning this clone itself: A read error may explain this, as a much larger clone is one base away. CDR3 DNA: TGTGCCAGCAGCCAAAACTACGAGCAGTACTTC. Protein sequence: CASSQNYEQYF. This rearrangement joins TRBV5-6 to TRBJ2-7, with D unclear. The CDR3 sequence is 11 residues long. CDR1 is SGHDT, CDR2 YYEEEE, per germline. V lost 4 bases, J lost 3 bases, and 5 bases lay in between.

V usage is TRBV24-1 and J usage is TRBJ1-2, with D possibly matching TRBD1 (5 bases). The V and J ends lost 3 bases and 4 bases respectively, with 17 bases between them. Per germline, CDR1 KGHDR and CDR2 SFDVKD. CDR3 size: 16 residues. The CDR3 DNA sequence: TGTGCCACCAGTGATCAGAAATCGGCGGACACCTATGGCTACACCTTC. Protein: CATSDQKSADTYGYTF.

This clone has a single count. This chain joins TRBV4-1 and TRBJ1-2; D gene unclear. Trimming cost V 0 bases and J 2 bases, with 10 bases left between them. The CDR3 contains 15 residues. Germline V lookup: CDR1 MGHRA, CDR2 YSYEKL. CDR3 bases: TGCGCCAGCAGCCAAGATGAGACGGGGAACTATGGCTACACCTTC. It codes for CASSQDETGNYGYTF.

CDR3 DNA sequence: TGTGCCAGCAGACGTGGACAGGGAAATGAGCAGTTCTTC. Encoded protein: CASRRGQGNEQFF. The chain couples TRBV12-3 or TRBV12-4 to TRBJ2-1; 8 bases fit TRBD1. Germline trimming cut 6 bases from V and 7 bases from J; bases unmatched to any gene: 5. The CDR3 consists of 13 residues.